This TCR beta chain originates from a study of blood T cell repertoires in COVID-19. Only a few counts were recorded for this clone. Profiling relied on immunoSEQ multiplex PCR, and the TCRdb table lists in-frame clones only, not all of them. Counted here are roughly 150,000 clones, roughly 84% occurring once; the ten biggest clones make up roughly 3.8%. The source material was PBMCs or T cells enriched from blood (not recorded which). The TCR sequence derives from a man aged 45 to 65 in a cohort exposed to, infected with or recovered from COVID-19 (not recorded which).

The CDR3 loop is CASSDTAGLSNYGYTF. For the CDR3, the DNA is TGTGCCAGCAGTGATACAGCAGGACTCTCTAACTATGGCTACACCTTC. The V call is TRBV25-1, the J call TRBJ1-2; D unresolved. The germline gives CDR1 MGHDK, CDR2 SYGVNS. Deletions cut 3 bases from V and 0 bases from J, with 14 bases between. The CDR3 covers 16 residues.